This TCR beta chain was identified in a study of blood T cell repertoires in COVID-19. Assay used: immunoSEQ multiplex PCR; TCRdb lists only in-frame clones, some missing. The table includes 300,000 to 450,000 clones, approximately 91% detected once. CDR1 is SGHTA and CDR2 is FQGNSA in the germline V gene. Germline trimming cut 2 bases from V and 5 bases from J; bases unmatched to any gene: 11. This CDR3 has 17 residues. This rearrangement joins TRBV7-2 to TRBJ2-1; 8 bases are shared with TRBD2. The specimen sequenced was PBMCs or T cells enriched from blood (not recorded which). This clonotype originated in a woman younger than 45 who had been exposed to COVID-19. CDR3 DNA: TGTGCCAGCAGCTTAAACCCCGTCAGCGGGAGTAACAATGAGCAGTTCTTC. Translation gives CASSLNPVSGSNNEQFF.